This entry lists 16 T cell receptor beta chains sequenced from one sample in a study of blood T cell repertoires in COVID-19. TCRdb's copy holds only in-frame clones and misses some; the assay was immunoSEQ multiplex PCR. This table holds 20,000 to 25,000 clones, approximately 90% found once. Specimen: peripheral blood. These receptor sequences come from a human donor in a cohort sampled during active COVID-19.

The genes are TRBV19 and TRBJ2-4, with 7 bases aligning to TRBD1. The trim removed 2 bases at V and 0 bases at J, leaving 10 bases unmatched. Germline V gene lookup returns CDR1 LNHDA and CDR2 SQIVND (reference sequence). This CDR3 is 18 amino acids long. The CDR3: CASSIFPGDSLAKNIQYF. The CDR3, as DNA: TGTGCCAGTAGTATATTCCCCGGGGACAGTCTAGCCAAAAACATTCAGTACTTC.

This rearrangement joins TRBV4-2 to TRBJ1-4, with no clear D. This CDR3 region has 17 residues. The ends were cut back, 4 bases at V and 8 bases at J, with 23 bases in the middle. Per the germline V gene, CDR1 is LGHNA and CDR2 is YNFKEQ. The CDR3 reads CASSPGPLISGGEKLFF. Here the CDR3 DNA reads TGTGCCAGCAGCCCCGGACCCCTAATCTCGGGCGGGGAAAAACTGTTTTTT.

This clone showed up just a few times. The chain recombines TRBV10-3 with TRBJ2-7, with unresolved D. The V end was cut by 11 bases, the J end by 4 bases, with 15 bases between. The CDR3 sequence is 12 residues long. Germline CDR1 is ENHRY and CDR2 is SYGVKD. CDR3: CALSPDGYEQYF. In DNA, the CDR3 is TGTGCCTTGTCCCCAGACGGGTACGAGCAGTACTTC.

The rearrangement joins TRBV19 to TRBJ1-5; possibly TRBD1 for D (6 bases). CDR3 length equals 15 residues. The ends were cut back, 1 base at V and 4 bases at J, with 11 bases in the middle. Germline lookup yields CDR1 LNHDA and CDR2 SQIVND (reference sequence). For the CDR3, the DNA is TGTGCCAGTAGTATAGTGCGGACAGCGAATCAGCCCCAGCATTTT. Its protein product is CASSIVRTANQPQHF.

This CDR3 is CASSSPQGVETQYF. Here the CDR3 DNA reads TGCGCCAGCAGCTCACCACAGGGTGTGGAGACCCAGTACTTC. The chain employs TRBV5-1 and TRBJ2-5, with D possibly being TRBD1 (6 bases). Germline lookup yields CDR1 SGHRS and CDR2 YFSETQ. Trimming took off 3 bases at V and 5 bases at J, with 14 bases between the two ends. There are 14 residues in the CDR3.

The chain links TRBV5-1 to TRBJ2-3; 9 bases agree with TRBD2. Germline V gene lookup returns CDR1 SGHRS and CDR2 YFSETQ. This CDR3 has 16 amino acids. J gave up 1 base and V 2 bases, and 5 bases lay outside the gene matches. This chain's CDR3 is CASSLAGGRGTDTQYF. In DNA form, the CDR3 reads TGCGCCAGCAGCTTAGCGGGGGGAAGGGGCACAGATACGCAGTATTTT. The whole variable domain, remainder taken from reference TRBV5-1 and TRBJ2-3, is KAGVTQTPRYLIKTRGQQVTLSCSPISGHRSVSWYQQTPGQGLQFLFEYFSETQRNKGNFPGRFSGRQFSNSRSEMNVSTLELGDSALYLCASSLAGGRGTDTQYFGPGTRLTVL.

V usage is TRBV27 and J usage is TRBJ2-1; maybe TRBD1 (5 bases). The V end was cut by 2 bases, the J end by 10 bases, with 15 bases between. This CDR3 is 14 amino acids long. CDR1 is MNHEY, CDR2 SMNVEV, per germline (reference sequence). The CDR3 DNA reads TGTGCCAGCAGTTTACCTGGCAGGGTTGGGGAGCAGTTCTTC. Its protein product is CASSLPGRVGEQFF.

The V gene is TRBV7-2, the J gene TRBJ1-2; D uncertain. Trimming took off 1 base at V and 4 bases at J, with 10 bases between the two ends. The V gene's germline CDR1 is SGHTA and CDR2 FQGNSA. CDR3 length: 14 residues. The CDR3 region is CASSLGEGSYGYTF. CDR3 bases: TGTGCCAGCAGCTTAGGGGAGGGCTCCTATGGCTACACCTTC.

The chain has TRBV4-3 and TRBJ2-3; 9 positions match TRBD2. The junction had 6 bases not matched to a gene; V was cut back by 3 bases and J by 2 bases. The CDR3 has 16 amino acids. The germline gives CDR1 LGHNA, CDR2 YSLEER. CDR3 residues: CASSQIAGANTDTQYF. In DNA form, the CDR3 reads TGCGCCAGCAGCCAGATAGCGGGGGCAAACACAGATACGCAGTATTTT.

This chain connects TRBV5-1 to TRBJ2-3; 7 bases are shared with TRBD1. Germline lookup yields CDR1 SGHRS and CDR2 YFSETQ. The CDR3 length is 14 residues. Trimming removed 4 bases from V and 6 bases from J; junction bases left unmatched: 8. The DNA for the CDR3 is TGCGCCAGCAGCGGGGGACAGCTTCTGGATACGCAGTATTTT. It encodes CASSGGQLLDTQYF.

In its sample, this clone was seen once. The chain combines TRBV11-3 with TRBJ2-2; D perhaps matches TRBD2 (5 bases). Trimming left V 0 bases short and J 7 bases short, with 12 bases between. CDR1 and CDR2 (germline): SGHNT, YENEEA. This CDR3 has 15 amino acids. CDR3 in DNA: TGTGCCAGCAGCTTAGACGAGGGTGCGGGCGGGGAGCTGTTTTTT. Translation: CASSLDEGAGGELFF.

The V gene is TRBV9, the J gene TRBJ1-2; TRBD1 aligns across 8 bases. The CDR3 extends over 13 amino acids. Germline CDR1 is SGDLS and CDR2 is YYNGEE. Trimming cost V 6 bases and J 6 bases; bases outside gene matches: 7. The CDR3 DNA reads TGTGCCAGCACCTCAGGACAGGGCGATGGCTACACCTTC. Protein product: CASTSGQGDGYTF.

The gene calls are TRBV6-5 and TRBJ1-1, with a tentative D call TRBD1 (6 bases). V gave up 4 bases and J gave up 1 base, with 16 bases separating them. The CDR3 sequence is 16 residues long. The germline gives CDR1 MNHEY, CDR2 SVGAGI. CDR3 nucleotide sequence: TGTGCCAGCAGTTCTCTCACCGGGACACCGAACACTGAAGCTTTCTTT. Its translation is CASSSLTGTPNTEAFF.

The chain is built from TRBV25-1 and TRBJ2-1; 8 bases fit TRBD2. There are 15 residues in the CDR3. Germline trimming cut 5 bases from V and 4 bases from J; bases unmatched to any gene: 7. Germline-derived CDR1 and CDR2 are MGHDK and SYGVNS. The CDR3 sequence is CASSMVSGDYNEQFF. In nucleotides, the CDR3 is TGTGCCAGCAGTATGGTTAGCGGGGATTACAATGAGCAGTTCTTC.

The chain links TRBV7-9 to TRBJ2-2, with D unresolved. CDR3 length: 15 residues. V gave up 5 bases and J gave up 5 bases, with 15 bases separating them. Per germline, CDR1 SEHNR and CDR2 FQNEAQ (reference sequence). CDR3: CASSRGPEWTGELFF. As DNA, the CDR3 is TGTGCCAGCAGCAGAGGTCCGGAATGGACCGGGGAGCTGTTTTTT.

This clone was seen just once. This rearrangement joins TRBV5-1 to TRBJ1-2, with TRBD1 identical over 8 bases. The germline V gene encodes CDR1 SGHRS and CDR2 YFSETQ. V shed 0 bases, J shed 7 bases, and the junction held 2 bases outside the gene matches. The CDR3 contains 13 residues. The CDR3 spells CASSLETGVGYTF. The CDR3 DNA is TGCGCCAGCAGCTTGGAGACAGGGGTTGGCTACACCTTC. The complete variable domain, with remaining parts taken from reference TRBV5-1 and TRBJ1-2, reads KAGVTQTPRYLIKTRGQQVTLSCSPISGHRSVSWYQQTPGQGLQFLFEYFSETQRNKGNFPGRFSGRQFSNSRSEMNVSTLELGDSALYLCASSLETGVGYTFGSGTRLTVV.